This paragraph covers one T cell receptor beta chain sequence. The antigen this receptor binds is unknown. This may be a read error, as it is one base from a much larger clone. The data originate from a study of T cells in Graves' hyperthyroidism and ophthalmopathy (dated by TCRdb to between 2017 and 2020). As for the study more broadly: Peripheral blood samples were taken at initial diagnosis, before any treatment was given. To identify distinguishing TCR V-J signatures, a discovery cohort of around 100 patients was used, comprising 43 with Graves' ophthalmopathy and about 59 with stable Graves' hyperthyroidism. The approximately 97 discovery patients were randomly divided into training and test sets at a 7:3 ratio. Following sampling, methimazole starting at 30 mg daily was given to hyperthyroidism patients, and high-dose intravenous methylprednisolone was given to ophthalmopathy patients. The paper describes TCR Vbeta CDR3 sequencing of 140 or so peripheral blood samples, made up of under 50 ophthalmopathy patients, some 80 hyperthyroidism patients and about 17 progressor patients. In addition, the study compared T-cell repertoires in thyroid tissue and in blood from five to seven Graves' hyperthyroidism patients. An independent validation cohort of under 20 hyperthyroidism patients and approximately 16 patients who later progressed to ophthalmopathy tested prospective prediction of ophthalmopathy.

Taken from cysteine to phenylalanine, the CDR3 has 12 residues. Left in the record is the CDR3 DNA by itself, 36 bases read in frame from the first base. V lost 3 bases and J lost 5 bases; the stretch between them is 8 bases long. CDR1 and CDR2, looked up from the germline V gene (reference sequence), are GTSNPN and SVGIG. What the study reported, not specific to this receptor: A model built on a 13 V-J signature distinguished ophthalmopathy from stable hyperthyroidism, reaching around 87% sensitivity and around 81% specificity in cross-validation and 80%/75% in testing. In validation, the model predicted progression to ophthalmopathy with just under 71% sensitivity and 72% to 85% specificity, a median of 6.5 months before onset. Most expanded thyroid clonotypes (frequency above 0.001) were also detected in blood, a finding suggesting that blood repertoires may reflect thyroid immune responses. Sample size was not statistically predetermined, and blinding of investigators to group allocation was not performed.

In the ophthalmopathy patients, disease was moderately to severely active, with a Clinical Activity Score of 3 or more, a NOSPECS grade of 4 or more, and a duration of less than 3 months. The study excluded patients with uncontrolled infections, other autoimmune diseases, pregnancy or lactation. Diagnoses were based on clinical symptoms, serum thyroxine and TRAb, thyroid ultrasound and orbital computed tomography. PBMCs were isolated from about 10 ml of fresh peripheral blood by Ficoll-Paque density gradient centrifugation. Total RNA was extracted using Trizol reagent, and RNA quality was assessed on an Agilent 2100 Bioanalyzer. The TCR beta CDR3 regions were amplified from RNA transcripts. The first round of RT-PCR for the TCR CDR3 was performed with the HTBI primer set and the Qiagen OneStep RT-PCR kit. Libraries were constructed in a second round of multiplex PCR, after which size selection and purification were performed. Libraries were sequenced paired-end with 100 bp reads on an Illumina HiSeq2000. Processing in the source paper ran as follows. SOAPnuke was used to process the raw data, with reads discarded if the reads contained adapters or uncalled bases, had a mean Phred below 15, or lacked an exact constant-primer or identifier match. COPE v1.2.5 was used to merge the high-quality paired reads, and each unique nucleotide sequence was defined as a clonotype. MiTCR v1.1 was used to align the clonotypes against IMGT TRBV, TRBD and TRBJ reference segments. Analysis was restricted to V-J combinations with a frequency above 0.0001, which covered 99.2% of repertoires. The TCS score was defined as the ratio of F50 (clonal expansion) to E x V (chaos), calculated using BLOSUM62-based TCRdist between CDR3 peptides within each V-J. Welch's t-statistics and random forest reduced roughly 500 V-J features to roughly 13, which were used in a naive Bayes classifier (R e1071). Through fastp at Q25 and MiXCR, TCRdb rebuilt clones from the public reads, retaining in-frame beta chains. Identical CDR3 proteins give one entry, which carries the most common genes and DNA. TCRdb's processing, not the authors' own work, is the source of the V and J calls. For this sample the table gives 620,000 or so distinct CDR3 sequences, of which approximately 14% were detected only once. Jointly, the top ten make up approximately 12% of the sample.

Rearrangement joined TRBV30 to TRBJ2-1; the D segment cannot be called with confidence. The sample taken for sequencing was blood. This receptor was identified in a woman aged 50 to 60 with Graves' ophthalmopathy. The encoded CDR3 is CAWSPPHNEQFF. The bases read TGTGCCTGGAGCCCCCCCCACAATGAGCAGTTCTTC.